The rows below give T cell receptor beta chains drawn from one sample of a study of technical replicates of blood from several donors. Generated by immunoSEQ multiplex PCR, the TCRdb table keeps only in-frame clones and is missing some. The sample includes some 82,000 clones, around 94% of them seen just once. The sample was T cells isolated from PBMCs. Receptor source: a human donor in good health. CDR3s include the opening cysteine and the closing phenylalanine or tryptophan. Each record gives: V gene, J gene, CDR3 protein.

TRBV5-4	TRBJ1-2	CASSFGTEDYYGYTF
TRBV15	TRBJ1-1	CATSRATVNTEAFF
TRBV14	TRBJ1-1	CASSLRARSDTEAFF
TRBV4-1	TRBJ2-2	CASSRGQGAAGELFF
TRBV19	TRBJ2-4	CASSIEGEAKNIQYF
TRBV5-1	TRBJ2-1	CASSLQGTGTHNEQFF
TRBV9	TRBJ1-2	CASSVLGGNYGYTF
TRBV5-1	TRBJ2-7	CASTSGSDYEQYF
TRBV5-1	TRBJ1-5	CASSAKPGVDQPQHF
TRBV6-7	TRBJ2-3	CASSYSNSGSTDTQYF
TRBV5-6	TRBJ2-7	CASSFYRGGYEQYF
TRBV5-1	TRBJ2-5	CASSLGTGEETQYF
TRBV29-1	TRBJ1-3	CSVEDGQVGNTIYF
TRBV7-6	TRBJ2-2	CASSLAGQVNTGELFF
TRBV28	TRBJ1-2	CASSFPGQGKDGYTF
TRBV2	TRBJ1-4	CASSTGYTNEKLFF
TRBV29-1	TRBJ2-1	CSVDVAGAYNEQFF
TRBV27	TRBJ1-2	CASSLQGGMVLGGYTF
TRBV28	TRBJ2-3	CASRQGGLGTQYF
TRBV27	TRBJ2-1	CASSFRLAGGVEQFF
TRBV9	TRBJ2-7	CASSYTDTAYCEQYF
TRBV11-2	TRBJ2-7	CASSLGVSASYEQYF
TRBV5-4	TRBJ2-7	CASSFEAYSYEQYF
TRBV7-6	TRBJ2-7	CASSLVLGQDSYEQYF